This TCR beta chain was captured by sequencing in a study of shared T cell receptors in the human thymus. The CDR3 has 13 amino acids. Germline V gene sequence: CDR1 SGHRS, CDR2 YFSETQ. V dropped 4 bases and J dropped 0 bases, with 5 bases sitting between them. Libraries were prepared by immunoSEQ multiplex PCR; TCRdb keeps only in-frame clonotypes and omits some of them. Counted here are 540,000 or so clones, approximately 80% occurring once; the ten biggest clones make up approximately 0.013%. In addition, the sample was reused for a study of human thymus T cells. Per that study: Samples came from healthy Finnish infants during open corrective cardiac surgery. Obtained as resections during corrective heart surgery, the thymus tissue was then studied. Within thymic and blood repertoires, V and J gene usage appeared to be biased. Unrelated individuals were reported by related research to share highly overlapping thymic repertoires.

What was sequenced was thymocytes. The chain has TRBV5-1 and TRBJ2-1; tentatively, D is TRBD1 (5 bases). This clonotype was sampled from a boy less than two years old with a congenital heart defect. Here the CDR3 reads CASSGHSYNEQFF. The CDR3 nucleotides are TGCGCCAGCAGCGGACACTCCTACAATGAGCAGTTCTTC.